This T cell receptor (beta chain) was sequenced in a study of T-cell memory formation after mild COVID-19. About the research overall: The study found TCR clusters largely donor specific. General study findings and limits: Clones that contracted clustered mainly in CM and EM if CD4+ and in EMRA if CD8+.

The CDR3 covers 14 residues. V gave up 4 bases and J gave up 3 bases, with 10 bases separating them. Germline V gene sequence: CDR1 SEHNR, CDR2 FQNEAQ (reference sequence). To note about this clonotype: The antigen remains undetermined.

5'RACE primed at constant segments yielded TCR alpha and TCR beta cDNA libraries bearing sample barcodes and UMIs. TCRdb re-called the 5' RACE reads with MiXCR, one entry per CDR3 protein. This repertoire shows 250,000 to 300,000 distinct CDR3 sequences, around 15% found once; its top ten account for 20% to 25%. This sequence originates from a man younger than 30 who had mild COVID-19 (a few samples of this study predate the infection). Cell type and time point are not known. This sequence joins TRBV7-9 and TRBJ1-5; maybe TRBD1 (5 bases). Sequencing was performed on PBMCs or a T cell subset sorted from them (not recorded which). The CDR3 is CASSWGLPNQPQHF. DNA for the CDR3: TGTGCCAGCAGCTGGGGACTGCCCAATCAGCCCCAGCATTTT.